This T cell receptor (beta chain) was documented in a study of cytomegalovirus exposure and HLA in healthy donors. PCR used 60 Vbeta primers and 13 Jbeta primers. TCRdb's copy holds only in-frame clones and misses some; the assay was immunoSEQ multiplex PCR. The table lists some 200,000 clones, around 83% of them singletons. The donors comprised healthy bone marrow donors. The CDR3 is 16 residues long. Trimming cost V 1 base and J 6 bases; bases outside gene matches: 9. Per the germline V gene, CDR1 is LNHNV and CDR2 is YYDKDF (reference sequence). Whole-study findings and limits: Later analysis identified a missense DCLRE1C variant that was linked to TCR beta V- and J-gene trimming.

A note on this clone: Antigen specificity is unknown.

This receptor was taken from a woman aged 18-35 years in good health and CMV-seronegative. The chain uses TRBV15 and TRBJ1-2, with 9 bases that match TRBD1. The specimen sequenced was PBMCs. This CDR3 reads CATSRGGNRGRDGYTF. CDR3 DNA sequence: TGTGCCACCAGCAGAGGGGGCAACAGGGGGCGAGATGGCTACACCTTC.